These T cell receptor beta chains were read from a single sample in a study of beta chain features in type 1 diabetes. The method was immunoSEQ multiplex PCR; TCRdb's version includes in-frame clones alone and lacks a portion of them. This table has 400,000 to 550,000 clones, approximately 10% appearing once. The sample taken for sequencing was naive CD4+ T cells from blood. Receptors were obtained from a woman aged 18-29 years in good health. Each CDR3 is given with its conserved first and last residue. A D gene is named only where the DNA matches it firmly. Part of the rows lack a size; the others show once, few, many or a class for expanded clones.

V,size,J,D,CDR3,DNA
TRBV30,NA,TRBJ1-2,NA,CAWSPLRFGGEVYYGYTF,TGTGCCTGGAGCCCCTTACGGTTTGGAGGGGAAGTTTACTATGGCTACACCTTC
TRBV10-3,NA,TRBJ2-1,NA,CAISDPVGRGTLGEQFF,TGTGCCATCAGTGACCCTGTAGGAAGGGGGACCTTAGGTGAGCAGTTCTTC
TRBV29-1,NA,TRBJ2-5,NA,CSVEVQQETQYF,TGCAGCGTTGAAGTACAGCAAGAGACCCAGTACTTC
TRBV2,NA,TRBJ2-2,NA,CASRKQGPGELFF,TGTGCCAGCAGAAAACAGGGTCCGGGGGAGCTGTTTTTT
TRBV9,NA,TRBJ2-5,NA,CASSVSGAQETQYF,TGTGCCAGCAGCGTGTCGGGGGCCCAAGAGACCCAGTACTTC
TRBV9,NA,TRBJ2-3,NA,CASSLASAGIDTQYF,TGTGCCAGCAGCCTCGCGAGCGCCGGTATAGATACGCAGTATTTT
TRBV11-2,NA,TRBJ1-1,TRBD1,CASRRTGPPEAFF,TGTGCCAGCAGACGGACAGGCCCTCCTGAAGCTTTCTTT
TRBV9,NA,TRBJ2-2,TRBD2,CASSVSGANTGELFF,TGTGCCAGCAGCGTCAGCGGGGCAAACACCGGGGAGCTGTTTTTT
TRBV29-1,NA,TRBJ2-5,NA,CSVMRREETQYF,TGCAGCGTTATGAGGCGGGAAGAGACCCAGTACTTC
TRBV5-4,few,TRBJ2-1,TRBD2,CASSPAGGSYNEQFF,TGTGCCAGCAGCCCCGCGGGGGGCTCCTACAATGAGCAGTTCTTC
TRBV19,NA,TRBJ2-1,NA,CASNYGGSYNEQFF,TGTGCCAGTAATTACGGGGGCTCCTACAATGAGCAGTTCTTC
TRBV9,few,TRBJ2-3,NA,CASSVATFAGTDTQYF,TGTGCCAGCAGCGTAGCTACGTTTGCAGGCACAGATACGCAGTATTTT
TRBV10-3,few,TRBJ2-5,NA,CATKSSGVETQYF,TGTGCCACGAAGTCCTCAGGGGTAGAGACCCAGTACTTC
TRBV9,few,TRBJ1-1,NA,CASSVEQSVNTEAFF,TGTGCCAGCAGCGTAGAACAGTCGGTTAACACTGAAGCTTTCTTT
TRBV9,few,TRBJ2-2,NA,CASTLSTAANTGELFF,TGTGCCAGCACTCTGTCCACGGCGGCGAACACCGGGGAGCTGTTTTTT
TRBV5-1,NA,TRBJ2-1,TRBD1,CASSLRDRGLFDEQFF,TGCGCCAGCAGCCTCCGGGACAGGGGGCTTTTTGATGAGCAGTTCTTC
TRBV2,few,TRBJ1-6,TRBD1,CASSAGQGNAPLHF,TGTGCCAGCAGTGCCGGACAGGGCAATGCACCCCTCCACTTT
TRBV7-9,NA,TRBJ1-2,TRBD1,CASSREGALFGYTF,TGTGCCAGCAGCCGCGAGGGGGCGCTTTTCGGCTACACCTTC
TRBV14,NA,TRBJ2-3,NA,CASSHPNRALTDTQYF,TGTGCCAGCAGCCATCCTAACAGGGCTTTGACAGATACGCAGTATTTT
TRBV5-1,NA,TRBJ2-1,NA,CASSLEWGSLYNEQFF,TGCGCCAGCAGCTTGGAGTGGGGGAGCCTCTACAATGAGCAGTTCTTC
TRBV7-9,few,TRBJ1-5,NA,CASSLGDFNQPQHF,TGTGCCAGCAGCCTCGGGGACTTCAATCAGCCCCAGCATTTT
TRBV6-5,NA,TRBJ2-5,TRBD2,CASSYVLAGAETQYF,TGTGCCAGCAGTTATGTCCTAGCGGGAGCAGAGACCCAGTACTTC
TRBV9,NA,TRBJ2-3,NA,CASSVIAGDTQYF,TGTGCCAGCAGCGTAATCGCGGGCGATACGCAGTATTTT
TRBV5-6,NA,TRBJ2-1,TRBD2,CASSLARLAGENNEQFF,TGTGCCAGCAGCTTGGCCAGACTAGCGGGAGAGAACAATGAGCAGTTCTTC
TRBV7-9,NA,TRBJ1-2,TRBD1,CASSPNRQGSGYTF,TGTGCCAGCAGCCCCAACCGACAGGGTAGTGGCTACACCTTC
TRBV7-2,few,TRBJ2-1,NA,CASSLVPLAMANNEQFF,TGTGCCAGCAGCTTAGTTCCCCTAGCGATGGCTAACAATGAGCAGTTCTTC
TRBV30,NA,TRBJ2-1,NA,CAWSEQARYNEQFF,TGTGCCTGGAGTGAGCAGGCCCGATACAATGAGCAGTTCTTC
TRBV7-9,few,TRBJ2-1,TRBD2,CASSFGLADYNEQFF,TGTGCCAGCAGCTTCGGACTAGCGGACTACAATGAGCAGTTCTTC
TRBV4-1,few,TRBJ2-5,TRBD2,CASSQPSSGPQETQYF,TGCGCCAGCAGCCAACCTTCTAGCGGACCTCAAGAGACCCAGTACTTC
TRBV7-2,few,TRBJ2-1,TRBD1,CASSTGTGSYNEQFF,TGTGCCAGCAGCACCGGGACAGGGTCCTACAATGAGCAGTTCTTC
TRBV4-1,few,TRBJ2-1,TRBD2,CASSQVPSGTNEQFF,TGCGCCAGCAGCCAAGTACCTAGCGGGACCAATGAGCAGTTCTTC
TRBV6-5,NA,TRBJ1-6,TRBD1,CASGRQGGSPLHF,TGTGCCAGCGGGCGACAGGGCGGTTCACCCCTCCACTTT
TRBV7-2,NA,TRBJ2-6,NA,CASSLAGVGGANVLTF,TGTGCCAGCAGCTTAGCTGGGGTTGGTGGGGCCAACGTCCTGACTTTC